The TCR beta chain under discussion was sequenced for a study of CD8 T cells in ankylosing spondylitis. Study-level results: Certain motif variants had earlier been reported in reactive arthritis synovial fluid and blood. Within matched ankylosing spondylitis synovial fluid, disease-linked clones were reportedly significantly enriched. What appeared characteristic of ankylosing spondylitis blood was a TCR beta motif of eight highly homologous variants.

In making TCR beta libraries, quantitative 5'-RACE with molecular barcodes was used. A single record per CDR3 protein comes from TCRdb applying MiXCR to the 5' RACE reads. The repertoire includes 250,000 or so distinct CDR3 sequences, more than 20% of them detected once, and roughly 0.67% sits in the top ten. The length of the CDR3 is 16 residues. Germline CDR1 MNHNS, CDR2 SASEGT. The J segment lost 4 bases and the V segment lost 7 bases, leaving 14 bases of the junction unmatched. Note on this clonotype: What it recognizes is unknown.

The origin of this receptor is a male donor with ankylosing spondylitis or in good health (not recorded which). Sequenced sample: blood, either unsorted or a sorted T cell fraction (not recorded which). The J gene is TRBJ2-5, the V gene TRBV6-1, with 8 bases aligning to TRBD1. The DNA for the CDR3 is TGTGCCAGCACCTCCCCTACAGGACAGGGTACAGAGACCCAGTACTTC. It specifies CASTSPTGQGTETQYF.